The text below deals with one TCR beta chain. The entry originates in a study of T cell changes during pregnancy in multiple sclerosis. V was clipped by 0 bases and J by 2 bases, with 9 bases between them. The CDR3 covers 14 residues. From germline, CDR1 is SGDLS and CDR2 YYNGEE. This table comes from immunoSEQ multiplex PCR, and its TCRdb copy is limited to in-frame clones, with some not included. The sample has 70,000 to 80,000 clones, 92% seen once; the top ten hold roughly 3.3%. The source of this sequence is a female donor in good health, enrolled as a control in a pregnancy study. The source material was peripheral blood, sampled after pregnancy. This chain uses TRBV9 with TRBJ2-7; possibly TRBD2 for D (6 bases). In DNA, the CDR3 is TGTGCCAGCAGCGTAGAGGAGGGCACCTACGAGCAGTACTTC. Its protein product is CASSVEEGTYEQYF.